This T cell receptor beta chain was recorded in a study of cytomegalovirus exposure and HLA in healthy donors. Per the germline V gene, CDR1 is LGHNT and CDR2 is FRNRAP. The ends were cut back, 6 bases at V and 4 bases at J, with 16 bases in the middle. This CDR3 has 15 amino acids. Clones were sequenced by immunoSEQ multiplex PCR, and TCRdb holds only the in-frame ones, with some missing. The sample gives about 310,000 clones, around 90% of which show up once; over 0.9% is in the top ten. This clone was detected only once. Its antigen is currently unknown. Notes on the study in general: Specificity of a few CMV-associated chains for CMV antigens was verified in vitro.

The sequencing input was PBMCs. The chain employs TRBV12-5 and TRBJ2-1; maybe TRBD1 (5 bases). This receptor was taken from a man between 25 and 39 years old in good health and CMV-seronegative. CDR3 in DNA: TGTGCTAGTGGCTATGATCTGGGGCCTTACAATGAGCAGTTCTTC. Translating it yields CASGYDLGPYNEQFF.